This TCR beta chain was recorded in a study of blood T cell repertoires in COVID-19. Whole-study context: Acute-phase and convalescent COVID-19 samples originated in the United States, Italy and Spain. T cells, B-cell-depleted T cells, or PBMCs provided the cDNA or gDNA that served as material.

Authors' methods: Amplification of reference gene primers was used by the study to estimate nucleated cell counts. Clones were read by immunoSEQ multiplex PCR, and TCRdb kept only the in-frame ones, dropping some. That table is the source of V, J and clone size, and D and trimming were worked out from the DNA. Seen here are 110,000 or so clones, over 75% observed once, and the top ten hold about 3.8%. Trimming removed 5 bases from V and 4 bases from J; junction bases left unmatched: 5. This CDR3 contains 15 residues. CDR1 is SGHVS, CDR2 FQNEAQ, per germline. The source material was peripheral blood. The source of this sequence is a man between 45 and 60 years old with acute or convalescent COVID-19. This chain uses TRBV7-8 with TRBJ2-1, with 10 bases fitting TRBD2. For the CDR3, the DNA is TGTGCCAGCAGCCTAGGACTAGCGGAGTACAATGAGCAGTTCTTC. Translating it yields CASSLGLAEYNEQFF.